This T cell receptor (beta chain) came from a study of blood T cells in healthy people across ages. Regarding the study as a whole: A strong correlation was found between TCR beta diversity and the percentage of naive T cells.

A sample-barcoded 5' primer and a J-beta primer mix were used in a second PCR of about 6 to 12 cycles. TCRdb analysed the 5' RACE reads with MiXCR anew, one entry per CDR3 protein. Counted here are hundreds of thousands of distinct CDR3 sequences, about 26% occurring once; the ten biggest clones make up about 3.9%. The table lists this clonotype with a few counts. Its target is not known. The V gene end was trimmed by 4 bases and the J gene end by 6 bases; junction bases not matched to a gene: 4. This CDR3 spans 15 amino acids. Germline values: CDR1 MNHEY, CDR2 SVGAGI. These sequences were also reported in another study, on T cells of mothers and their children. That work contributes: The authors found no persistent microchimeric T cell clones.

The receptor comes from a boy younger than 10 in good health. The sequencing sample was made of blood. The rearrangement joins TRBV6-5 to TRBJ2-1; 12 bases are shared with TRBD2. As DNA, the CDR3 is TGTGCCAGCAGTTCTAGCGGGAGGGTAGGCAATGAGCAGTTCTTC. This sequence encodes CASSSSGRVGNEQFF.